The next 21 T cell receptor beta chains were all read from a single sample in a study of beta chain features in type 1 diabetes. The study's findings and limits: Researchers report that Type 1 diabetes patients had moderately but significantly shorter TCRB CDR3s across all four CD4+ subsets.

Their cognate antigens are unknown. cDNA synthesis used the whole RNA isolate, giving expressed TCRB sequences. Profiled with immunoSEQ multiplex PCR; TCRdb holds only in-frame clones, not every one. The table lists under 850,000 clones, roughly 12% of them singletons. Input material: naive CD4+ T cells from blood. Source of these receptors: a man between 18 and 35 years old with type 1 diabetes.

The chain combines TRBV7-6 with TRBJ2-7; maybe TRBD1 (6 bases). Germline lookup yields CDR1 SGHVS and CDR2 FNYEAQ. The CDR3 covers 15 residues. With 6 bases removed from V and 9 bases from J, the gap between germline ends came to 24 bases. The CDR3 protein is CASRPTEGVPKRQYF. Written as DNA, the CDR3 is TGTGCCAGCAGACCCACAGAGGGGGTCCCCAAGAGGCAGTACTTC.

This clone came up a few times. The rearrangement uses TRBV14 and TRBJ2-5, with a tentative D call TRBD1 (6 bases). The J call may be wrong; the DNA end is better matched by TRBJ2-7. This CDR3 comprises 18 residues. Germline assignment: CDR1 SGHDN and CDR2 FVKESK. CDR3 DNA: TGTGCCAGCAGCCAGGGCGCCCCGGGGACACACACCCACTACGAGCAGTACTTC. Residues: CASSQGAPGTHTHYEQYF.

The rearrangement links TRBV4-1 to TRBJ1-2; TRBD1 is a possible D gene (6 bases). Trimming took 5 bases from V and 5 from J, leaving 18 bases between them. The CDR3 totals 15 residues. Germline loops: CDR1 MGHRA, CDR2 YSYEKL. The CDR3 nucleotides are TGCGCCAGCAGCTCCGGGGGCGACAGCCTTTATGGCTACACCTTC. This sequence encodes CASSSGGDSLYGYTF.

This clone was found a few times. The CDR3 region has the DNA TGTGCCTGGAGTGGAAGTATCCAAGCTTTCTTT. It encodes CAWSGSIQAFF. The gene calls are TRBV30 and TRBJ1-1; D unresolved. Trimming took off 1 base at V and 9 bases at J, with 9 bases between the two ends. The CDR3 contains 11 residues. Germline V gene lookup returns CDR1 GTSNPN and CDR2 SVGIG (reference sequence). Drawing the rest from reference TRBV30 and TRBJ1-1, the complete variable domain is SQTIHQWPATLVQPVGSPLSLECTVEGTSNPNLYWYRQAAGRGLQLLFYSVGIGQISSEVPQNLSASRPQDRQFILSSKKLLLSDSGFYLCAWSGSIQAFFGQGTRLTVV.

This clone was picked up a small number of times. V and J are TRBV7-9 and TRBJ1-3, with TRBD1 matching over 8 bases. Germline CDR1 is SEHNR and CDR2 is FQNEAQ (reference sequence). This CDR3 has 15 amino acids. V lost 5 bases to trimming and J lost 0 bases; unmatched junction nucleotides: 3. In nucleotides, the CDR3 is TGTGCCAGCAGCCGGGGACAGGTCTCTGGAAACACCATATATTTT. It translates to CASSRGQVSGNTIYF.

This clone was counted a few times. V is TRBV7-8 and J is TRBJ1-3; D might be TRBD1 (6 bases). This CDR3 is 13 amino acids long. CDR1 is SGHVS, CDR2 FQNEAQ, per germline. V gave up 4 bases and J gave up 4 bases, with 8 bases separating them. CDR3 sequence: CASSSGEGNTIYF. In DNA, the CDR3 is TGTGCCAGCAGCTCAGGGGAAGGAAACACCATATATTTT.

This clone was counted only a few times. CDR3 bases: TGTGCCTGGAGTAGCGGGGGGGGTTCAGATACGCAGTATTTT. This encodes CAWSSGGGSDTQYF. V gene TRBV30 combines with J gene TRBJ2-3; TRBD2 matches 10 bases. CDR1 and CDR2 (germline): GTSNPN, SVGIG (reference sequence). The CDR3 has 14 amino acids. V lost 2 bases and J lost 4; bases outside the gene matches: 3.

In its sample, this clone was seen a few times. The chain recombines TRBV6-1 with TRBJ2-6, with no clear D. Germline CDR1 MNHNS, CDR2 SASEGT. V was pared by 1 base and J by 3 bases, with 1 base between. This CDR3 has 13 residues. The CDR3 sequence: CASSEVGANVLTF. The DNA of the CDR3 is TGTGCCAGCAGTGAAGTTGGGGCCAACGTCCTGACTTTC.

This chain connects TRBV11-2 to TRBJ2-3; 11 bases match TRBD2. The CDR3 runs to 15 residues. Germline loops: CDR1 SGHAT, CDR2 FQNNGV. J was trimmed by 4 bases and V by 5 bases; bases with no gene match: 5. The CDR3 DNA sequence: TGTGCCAGCAGCCTAGTGGGACTAGCGGCAGATACGCAGTATTTT. It specifies CASSLVGLAADTQYF.

The CDR3 spells CASSSTLSPTEAFF. CDR3 DNA: TGCGCCAGCAGCTCCACGCTAAGTCCCACTGAAGCTTTCTTT. The gene calls are TRBV5-1 and TRBJ1-1; D unclear. The CDR3 covers 14 residues. V was shortened by 3 bases and J by 4 bases, with 13 bases between the two germline ends. CDR1 and CDR2 from the germline V gene are SGHRS and YFSETQ.

The chain recombines TRBV28 with TRBJ1-5; TRBD1 aligns across 7 bases. Germline V lookup: CDR1 MDHEN, CDR2 SYDVKM. The CDR3 is 14 amino acids. Germline trimming cut 7 bases from V and 10 bases from J; bases unmatched to any gene: 13. The CDR3 sequence: CASTSDDRVIPQHF. The CDR3 DNA is TGTGCCAGCACCTCAGACGACAGGGTAATTCCCCAGCATTTT.

This clone was found a few times. The chain carries TRBV10-3 and TRBJ2-1; D possibly corresponds to TRBD2 (6 bases). Germline loops: CDR1 ENHRY, CDR2 SYGVKD. The length of the CDR3 is 14 residues. Trimming shortened V by 2 bases and J by 9 bases, and 14 bases separated the two germline ends. In nucleotides, the CDR3 is TGTGCCATCAGTGAGAGGGAACTAGCCGCTGAGCAGTTCTTC. Amino acid sequence: CAISERELAAEQFF.

This clone showed up just a few times. This rearrangement joins TRBV29-1 to TRBJ2-6, with D hard to call. Trimming stripped 5 bases from V and 1 base from J, with 9 bases between. Germline V gene sequence: CDR1 SQVTM, CDR2 ANQGSEA. CDR3 length equals 14 residues. The CDR3 sequence is CSVSVSSGANVLTF. As DNA, the CDR3 is TGCAGCGTTTCTGTTTCATCTGGGGCCAACGTCCTGACTTTC.

The chain is built from TRBV28 and TRBJ1-6; perhaps TRBD1 as D (6 bases). CDR1 is MDHEN and CDR2 is SYDVKM in the germline V gene. The V end was cut by 1 base, the J end by 2 bases, with 9 bases between. The CDR3 covers 16 residues. CDR3 DNA sequence: TGTGCCAGCAGTTTATTCCGGGGGCCCTATAATTCACCCCTCCACTTT. Residues: CASSLFRGPYNSPLHF.

The chain carries TRBV30 and TRBJ1-4; TRBD1 matches 9 bases. V trimming: 2 bases; J trimming: 0 bases; junction bases outside the gene matches: 7. CDR3 size: 17 residues. From germline, CDR1 is GTSNPN and CDR2 SVGIG (reference sequence). Here the CDR3 reads CAWSHGTGLATNEKLFF. The DNA of the CDR3 is TGTGCCTGGAGTCACGGGACAGGGCTTGCAACTAATGAAAAACTGTTTTTT.

This clone was detected a few times. The genes are TRBV6-5 and TRBJ2-6; a weak D match, TRBD1 (5 bases). Germline CDR1 reads MNHEY; CDR2 reads SVGAGI. CDR3 length: 15 residues. Trimming removed 7 bases at V and 4 bases at J, with 14 bases between. The CDR3 DNA reads as TGTGCCAGCACCCCTGCAGGGAAGGGGGCCAACGTCCTGACTTTC. It is translated as CASTPAGKGANVLTF.

The chain carries TRBV2 and TRBJ1-4; D is unclear. Trimming took off 4 bases at V and 8 bases at J, with 14 bases between the two ends. Germline-derived CDR1 and CDR2 are SNHLY and FYNNEI. The CDR3 length is 14 residues. CDR3 DNA: TGTGCCAGCAGTGCGCAGGTGGGAGGCGAAAAACTGTTTTTT. Its protein is CASSAQVGGEKLFF.

This clone was seen a few times. At the DNA level, this CDR3 is encoded by other sequences in the same sample as well. V usage is TRBV30 and J usage is TRBJ2-2; D not resolved. The V end was cut by 3 bases, the J end by 4 bases, with 3 bases between. Per the germline V gene, CDR1 is GTSNPN and CDR2 is SVGIG (reference sequence). The CDR3 totals 11 residues. CDR3 loop: CAWRGTGELFF. CDR3 nucleotide sequence: TGTGCCTGGAGGGGCACCGGGGAGCTGTTTTTT.

Points on this clone: One junction end does not reproduce the germline sequence, and a read error may be involved. The chain couples TRBV4-1 to TRBJ1-1, with D perhaps TRBD1 (6 bases). Germline V CDR1 and CDR2: MGHRA, YSYEKL. The CDR3 length is 16 residues. The CDR3 loop is CASRQVGGQKNTEAFF. The CDR3 DNA sequence: TGCGCCAGCAGACAAGTAGGTGGACAGAAGAACACTGAAGCTTTCTTT.

This clone was counted once. The chain carries TRBV5-1 and TRBJ2-3; TRBD2 agrees at 7 bases. Trimming took 4 bases from V and 4 from J; bases not matched to a gene: 9. The CDR3 has 15 amino acids. Germline V gene data show CDR1 as SGHRS and CDR2 as YFSETQ. The CDR3: CASSHATSEADTQYF. The DNA for the CDR3 is TGCGCCAGCAGCCACGCAACTAGCGAGGCAGATACGCAGTATTTT. Complete variable domain (other parts from reference TRBV5-1 and TRBJ2-3): KAGVTQTPRYLIKTRGQQVTLSCSPISGHRSVSWYQQTPGQGLQFLFEYFSETQRNKGNFPGRFSGRQFSNSRSEMNVSTLELGDSALYLCASSHATSEADTQYFGPGTRLTVL.

The CDR3 region has the DNA TGTGCCATCACTGGGACTCCCTACGAGCAGTACTTC. Amino acids: CAITGTPYEQYF. V usage is TRBV10-3 and J usage is TRBJ2-7; D may be TRBD2 (6 bases). The germline CDR1 and CDR2 sequences are ENHRY and SYGVKD. CDR3 size: 12 residues. V gave up 7 bases and J gave up 2 bases, with 9 bases separating them.